This T cell receptor (beta chain) was observed in a study of blood T cell repertoires in COVID-19. Study as a whole: Sites in the United States, Italy and Spain provided acute and convalescent COVID-19 samples. The cDNA or gDNA used as material had been derived from T cells, B-cell-depleted T cells, or PBMCs.

Trimming removed 3 bases from V and 2 bases from J; junction bases left unmatched: 2. The germline V gene encodes CDR1 KGHSH and CDR2 LQKENI. The CDR3 consists of 14 residues. The authors' processing: Estimation of nucleated cell counts was performed using reference gene primer amplification. Produced via immunoSEQ multiplex PCR; TCRdb's table is partial and in-frame only. The DNA was the basis for D and trimming; V, J and clone size are from that table. The sample has about 180,000 clones; around 85% are singletons. The receptor's source is a man aged 45 to 65 with active or convalescent COVID-19. The V call is TRBV18, the J call TRBJ2-3; 7 bases map to TRBD2. Sequencing was done on a sample of peripheral blood. CDR3 DNA sequence: TGTGCCAGCTCACCGGGACTAACCACAGATACGCAGTATTTT. This codes for CASSPGLTTDTQYF.